This record concerns one TCR beta chain sequence. Its antigen is unknown. This entry belongs to a study of CD8 T cells in Susac syndrome. The CDR3 has 13 amino acids. V lost 3 bases and J lost 9; bases outside the gene matches: 6. Germline values: CDR1 SGDLS, CDR2 YYNGEE. The RNA input was roughly 0.45 to 1 ug, and it was reverse transcribed with random hexamers. The immunoSEQ assay covered 54 Vbeta and 13 Jbeta segments for CDR3. Each CDR3 protein is one row after TCRdb ran MiXCR on the immunoSEQ multiplex PCR reads. The table includes about 300,000 distinct CDR3 sequences, 70% to 90% detected once. Whole-study findings and limits: As acknowledged by the study, its TCR sequencing and HLA analysis included a relatively small number of individuals.

The patients who served as multiple sclerosis controls were treatment-naive and had stable or active relapsing-remitting disease that fulfilled the revised McDonald criteria. Negative isolation was applied to CD8+ and CD4+ T cells, and FACS enrichment was applied to TEMRA cells. The sample taken for sequencing was CD8+ T cells from PBMCs. The chain joins TRBV9 to TRBJ2-1, with TRBD1 matching 7 bases. This TCR derives from a human donor with multiple sclerosis. CDR3 in amino acids: CASSATGASEQFF. For the CDR3, the DNA is TGTGCCAGCAGCGCAACAGGGGCAAGTGAGCAGTTCTTC.